The entry that follows covers one T cell receptor beta chain sequence. Antigen unknown. Other DNA sequences from this sample encode an identical CDR3 as well. CDR3 length: 12 amino acids. Germline-derived CDR1 and CDR2 are LNHDA and SQIVND (reference sequence). V lost 3 bases, J lost 0 bases, and 1 base lay in between. Sequencing was performed with immunoSEQ multiplex PCR; in TCRdb, only in-frame clones are kept and a portion is missing. The data show some 420,000 clones, around nine tenths seen once. This sample was included in a study of Ad26.COV2.S vaccination and SARS-CoV-2 variants. Background on the study: The vaccine Ad26.COV2.S was put into the muscle once, or twice with 56 days between. Study outcomes and limitations: After vaccination, substantial breadth of spike-specific CD8+ and CD4+ responses was reported.

This sample's treatment: some 20 received Ad26.COV2.S at low or high dose, single or two shots; about five received placebo; per-sample allocation not given. Samples came from day 63 after the first vaccine or placebo injection. The individual, an adult aged 18-55 years, was a donor in Boston. It was Wuhan-strain SARS-CoV-2 spike that the Ad26 vaccine vector expressed. The chain carries TRBV19 and TRBJ2-3; D not resolved. The source was peripheral blood, collected in a trial of Ad26.COV2.S vaccine versus placebo. The source of this sequence is a person aged 18-60 years who received the Ad26.COV2.S COVID-19 vaccine or a placebo. The CDR3 sequence: CASSISTDTQYF. Written as DNA, the CDR3 is TGTGCCAGTAGTATCAGCACAGATACGCAGTATTTT.